This T cell receptor beta chain was observed in a study of T-cell memory formation after mild COVID-19. TCR alpha and TCR beta cDNA libraries with sample barcodes and UMIs came from 5'RACE using constant-segment primers. One entry per CDR3 protein, called by TCRdb with MiXCR from the 5' RACE reads. This sample carries some 120,000 distinct CDR3 sequences, 15% to 20% of them seen once, and the ten largest clones take roughly 13%. Note on this clonotype: Antigen specificity is unknown.

Study outcomes and limitations: Contracting CD4+ clones sat mainly in CM and EM; CD8+ in EMRA. Memory cells collected pre-infection included some clones that later responded, suggesting cross-reactive memory joined.

CDR1 and CDR2 from the germline V gene are LGHDT and YNNKEL (reference sequence). Trimming left V 3 bases short and J 4 bases short, with 9 bases between. The CDR3 has 13 amino acids. This chain joins TRBV3-1 and TRBJ1-1, with D perhaps TRBD1 (5 bases). Sequenced input: PBMCs or a T cell subset sorted from them (not recorded which). The receptor was derived from an adult woman who had mild COVID-19 (a few samples of this study predate the infection). Cell type and time point are not known. The CDR3 bases are TGTGCCAGCAGCCAGTCTGGGGCCACTGAAGCTTTCTTT. This sequence encodes CASSQSGATEAFF.